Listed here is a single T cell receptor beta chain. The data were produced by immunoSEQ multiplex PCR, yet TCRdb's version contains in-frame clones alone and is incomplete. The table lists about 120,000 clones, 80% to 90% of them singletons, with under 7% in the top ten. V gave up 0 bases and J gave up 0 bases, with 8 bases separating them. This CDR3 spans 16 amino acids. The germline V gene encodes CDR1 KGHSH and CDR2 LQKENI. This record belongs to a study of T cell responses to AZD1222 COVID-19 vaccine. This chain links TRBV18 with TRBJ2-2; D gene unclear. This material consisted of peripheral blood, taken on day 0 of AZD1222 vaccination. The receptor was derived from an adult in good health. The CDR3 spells CASSPPTGTNTGELFF. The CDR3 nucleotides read TGTGCCAGCTCACCACCGACGGGTACGAACACCGGGGAGCTGTTTTTT.